The 10 T cell receptor beta chains below come from one sample, sequenced in a study of T cell responses to AZD1222 COVID-19 vaccine. Sequenced by immunoSEQ multiplex PCR; TCRdb stores in-frame clones only, minus some. There are under 110,000 clones in the sample; 90% occur only once, and 1% to 1.5% lies in the top ten. The material was peripheral blood, obtained on day 0 of AZD1222 vaccination. The receptors were sampled from an adult in good health.

The chain joins TRBV7-9 to TRBJ1-1; TRBD1 is a possible D gene (6 bases). The germline V gene has CDR1 SEHNR and CDR2 FQNEAQ (reference sequence). This CDR3 spans 15 amino acids. V lost 5 bases to trimming and J lost 0 bases, with 13 bases between them. This CDR3 reads CASSPKDRLNTEAFF. CDR3 nucleotide sequence: TGTGCCAGCAGCCCAAAGGACAGATTGAACACTGAAGCTTTCTTT. The full variable domain, with the rest looked up from reference TRBV7-9 and TRBJ1-1, is DTGVSQNPRHKITKRGQNVTFRCDPISEHNRLYWYRQTLGQGPEFLTYFQNEAQLEKSRLLSDRFSAERPKGSFSTLEIQRTEQGDSAMYLCASSPKDRLNTEAFFGQGTRLTVV.

In this sample, this clone turned up once. This sequence joins TRBV24-1 and TRBJ1-5; TRBD1 agrees at 8 bases. The junction had 8 bases not matched to a gene; V was cut back by 2 bases and J by 3 bases. CDR1 KGHDR and CDR2 SFDVKD come from the germline V gene. This CDR3 region has 17 residues. This CDR3 reads CATSDSFPGQANQPQHF. CDR3 DNA sequence: TGTGCCACCAGTGATTCCTTTCCGGGACAGGCCAATCAGCCCCAGCATTTT.

The chain joins TRBV3-1 (or the pseudogene TRBV3-2) to TRBJ2-5; TRBD2 agrees at 9 bases. Per the germline V gene, CDR1 is LGHDT and CDR2 is YNNKEL (reference sequence). The CDR3 runs 14 residues. V dropped 4 bases and J dropped 5; count of bases not matched to a gene: 5. The CDR3 DNA is TGTGCCAGCAGCCTATCAAGCGGGGGGGAGACCCAGTACTTC. As protein: CASSLSSGGETQYF.

This clone turned up a few times. The V call is TRBV10-3, the J call TRBJ1-2; unclear D gene. The V gene lost 4 bases and the J gene lost 1 base, with 7 bases spanning the gap. Per germline, CDR1 ENHRY and CDR2 SYGVKD. This CDR3 is built from 13 residues. The CDR3 DNA reads as TGTGCCATCAGTGTGGAGGGTAACTATGGCTACACCTTC. Its protein is CAISVEGNYGYTF.

The chain is built from TRBV21-1 and TRBJ1-5; the table calls TRBD1, which could not be checked here. TRBV21-1 is an annotated pseudogene. The CDR3 runs to 15 residues. CDR3 residues: CASSKWTDSNQPQHF. CDR3 nucleotide sequence: TGTGCCAGCAGCAAATGGACAGATAGCAATCAGCCCCAGCATTTT.

The chain uses TRBV5-1 and TRBJ1-5; D uncertain. This CDR3 comprises 13 residues. V was clipped by 9 bases and J by 4 bases, with 14 bases between them. Germline CDR1 is SGHRS and CDR2 is YFSETQ. The CDR3 region is CATPTGYNQPQHF. CDR3 nucleotide sequence: TGCGCCACCCCCACGGGTTATAATCAGCCCCAGCATTTT.

The chain uses TRBV3-1 (or the pseudogene TRBV3-2) and TRBJ1-5; the D gene is possibly TRBD1 (6 bases). The germline V and J ends were trimmed by 6 bases and 3 bases, with 12 bases remaining between them. The CDR3 extends over 14 amino acids. Germline assignment: CDR1 LGHDT and CDR2 YNNKEL (reference sequence). CDR3 sequence reads: CASSRGTANQPQHF. CDR3 nucleotide sequence: TGTGCCAGCAGTAGGGGGACCGCCAATCAGCCCCAGCATTTT.

This clone was observed once. The chain uses TRBV10-3 and TRBJ2-3; TRBD1 or TRBD2 may be the D gene (5 bases each). Germline V gene sequence: CDR1 ENHRY, CDR2 SYGVKD. CDR3 length equals 15 residues. V lost 2 bases, J lost 4 bases, and 13 bases lay in between. In nucleotides, the CDR3 is TGTGCCATCAGTGAGGCCCTTCGGGGCGCAGATACGCAGTATTTT. This encodes CAISEALRGADTQYF.

This clone was recorded only once. The V and J genes are TRBV29-1 and TRBJ1-2; D ambiguous. V was shortened by 4 bases and J by 4 bases, with 10 bases between the two germline ends. The CDR3 is 12 amino acids. Germline V CDR1 and CDR2: SQVTM, ANQGSEA. The chain's CDR3 is CSVVVQSYGYTF. The CDR3 DNA sequence: TGCAGCGTTGTCGTGCAAAGCTATGGCTACACCTTC.

The chain carries TRBV24-1 and TRBJ1-1, with 11 nucleotides matching TRBD1. CDR3 length: 18 amino acids. Germline CDR1 is KGHDR and CDR2 is SFDVKD. V trimming: 5 bases; J trimming: 4 bases; junction bases outside the gene matches: 14. CDR3 sequence: CATSARAGTGGRGTEAFF. The CDR3 coding sequence is TGTGCCACCAGTGCCAGAGCCGGGACAGGGGGGAGAGGCACTGAAGCTTTCTTT.